The 7 T cell receptor beta chains below were found in one sample sequenced in a study of response to subunit inactivated influenza vaccine. TCRdb re-derived calls from the RT-PCR reads in MiXCR, one entry per CDR3 protein. The table includes about half a million distinct CDR3 sequences, 25% detected once. This sample comprised CD4+ T cells sorted from PBMCs, obtained about 5 days after vaccination. Receptors originate from a man aged 45-65 years who received an inactivated influenza vaccine.

The chain combines TRBV20-1 with TRBJ2-7; D remains ambiguous. Per germline, CDR1 DFQATT and CDR2 SNEGSKA (reference sequence). Trimming took 6 bases from V and 7 from J, leaving 22 bases between them. The CDR3 has 14 amino acids. CDR3 protein: CSAPNAGRTREQYF. CDR3 nucleotide sequence: TGCAGTGCCCCCAACGCCGGGCGGACGCGGGAGCAGTACTTC.

In DNA form, the CDR3 reads TGTGCCAGCATCCCAAGTATTTCCTACAATGAGCAGTTCTTC. This sequence encodes CASIPSISYNEQFF. J is TRBJ2-1 and V is TRBV6-2 or TRBV6-3; D gene ambiguous. Germline-derived CDR1 and CDR2 are MNHEY and SVGEGT. The V end was cut by 7 bases, the J end by 1 base, with 11 bases between. This CDR3 comprises 14 residues.

This clonotype was counted a few times. This chain uses TRBV24-1 with TRBJ2-3; 8 bases align to TRBD1. Germline CDR1 reads KGHDR; CDR2 reads SFDVKD. With V trimmed by 3 bases and J by 1 base, 2 bases remained unmatched. CDR3 length equals 15 residues. The CDR3 coding sequence is TGTGCCACCAGTGATGCGACAGGGGGCACAGATACGCAGTATTTT. Protein sequence: CATSDATGGTDTQYF.

This chain links TRBV3-1 with TRBJ1-5; D is ambiguous. V was trimmed by 1 base and J by 0 bases, leaving 4 bases between them. The CDR3 is 14 residues long. Germline V gene data show CDR1 as LGHDT and CDR2 as YNNKEL (reference sequence). DNA for the CDR3: TGTGCCAGCAGCCAAGGGATTAGCAATCAGCCCCAGCATTTT. Translated: CASSQGISNQPQHF.

Concerning this clonotype: A read error is likely, as this CDR3 ends without the conserved phenylalanine or tryptophan. The chain uses TRBV2 and TRBJ2-3, with 8 bases that match TRBD2. V gave up 8 bases and J gave up 0 bases; unmatched junction bases: 7. The germline gives CDR1 SNHLY, CDR2 FYNNEI. The CDR3 runs 15 residues. The DNA of the CDR3 is TGTGCCAGCTCCCGGACTAGCCGCAGCACAGATACGCAGTATTAT. Its translation is CASSRTSRSTDTQYY.

The rearrangement joins TRBV5-1 to TRBJ2-3; 8 nucleotides agree with TRBD2. Per germline, CDR1 SGHRS and CDR2 YFSETQ. The junction had 11 bases not matched to a gene; V was cut back by 4 bases and J by 4 bases. The CDR3 loop spans 16 amino acids. The CDR3, as DNA: TGCGCCAGCAGCCCCGAACTAGCGGCGGCCGCAGATACGCAGTATTTT. It specifies CASSPELAAAADTQYF.

This clonotype was seen only a few times. The chain has TRBV20-1 and TRBJ2-3; 9 nucleotides match TRBD2. The CDR3 totals 14 residues. Unmatched junction bases numbered 6, after V lost 5 bases and J lost 3 bases. Germline loops: CDR1 DFQATT, CDR2 SNEGSKA (reference sequence). In DNA, the CDR3 is TGCAGTGCTGAGACTAGCGGACGGACAGATACGCAGTATTTT. Encoded protein: CSAETSGRTDTQYF.